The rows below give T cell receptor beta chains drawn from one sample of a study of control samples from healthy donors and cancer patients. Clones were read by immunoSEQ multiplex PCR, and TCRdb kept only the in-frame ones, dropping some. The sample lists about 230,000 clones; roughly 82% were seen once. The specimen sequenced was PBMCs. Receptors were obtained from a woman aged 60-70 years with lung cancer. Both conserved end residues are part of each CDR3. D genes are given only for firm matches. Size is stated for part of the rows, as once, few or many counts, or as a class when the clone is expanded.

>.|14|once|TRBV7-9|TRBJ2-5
CASSPRGAGETQYF
TGTGCCAGCAGCCCCCGGGGGGCGGGAGAGACCCAGTACTTC
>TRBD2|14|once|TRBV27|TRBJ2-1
CASGEILAGRVQFF
TGTGCCAGCGGAGAGATCCTAGCGGGAAGAGTGCAGTTCTTC
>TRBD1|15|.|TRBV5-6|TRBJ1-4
CASSTTGATNEKLFF
TGTGCCAGCAGCACCACAGGGGCAACTAATGAAAAACTGTTTTTT
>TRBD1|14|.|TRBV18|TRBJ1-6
CASSPGTGSSPLHF
TGTGCCAGCTCTCCCGGGACAGGGAGTTCACCCCTCCACTTT
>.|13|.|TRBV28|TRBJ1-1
CASSLRGWQKAFF
TGTGCCAGCAGTTTAAGGGGGTGGCAAAAAGCTTTCTTT
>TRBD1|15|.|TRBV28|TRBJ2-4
CASSPTGEAKNIQYF
TGTGCCAGCAGTCCAACAGGGGAGGCCAAAAACATTCAGTACTTC
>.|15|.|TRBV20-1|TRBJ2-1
CSASGAGKAYNEQFF
TGCAGTGCTAGTGGGGCGGGGAAGGCCTACAATGAGCAGTTCTTC
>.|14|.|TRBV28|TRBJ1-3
CASSETMFGNTIYF
TGTGCCAGCAGTGAGACTATGTTTGGAAACACCATATATTTT
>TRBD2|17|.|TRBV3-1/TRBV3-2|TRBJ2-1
CASSQDIAGGFLNEQFF
TGTGCCAGCAGCCAAGATATAGCGGGGGGATTTTTGAATGAGCAGTTCTTC
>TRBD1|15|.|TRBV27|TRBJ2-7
CASSYRDRGSYEQYF
TGTGCCAGCAGCTACCGGGACAGGGGCTCCTACGAGCAGTACTTC
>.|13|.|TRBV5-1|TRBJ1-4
CASSLGQGEKLFF
TGCGCCAGCAGCTTGGGTCAGGGTGAAAAACTGTTTTTT
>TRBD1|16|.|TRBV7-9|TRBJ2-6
CASSIQGAAGANVLTF
TGTGCCAGCAGCATTCAGGGGGCGGCTGGGGCCAACGTCCTGACTTTC
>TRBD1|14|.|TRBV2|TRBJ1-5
CASNPGQNNQPQHF
TGTGCCAGCAACCCGGGACAGAACAATCAGCCCCAGCATTTT
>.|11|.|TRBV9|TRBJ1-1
CASSPLYEAFF
TGTGCCAGCAGCCCCTTATATGAAGCTTTCTTT
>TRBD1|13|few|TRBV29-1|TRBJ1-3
CSVEQGPGNTIYF
TGCAGCGTAGAACAGGGGCCTGGAAACACCATATATTTT
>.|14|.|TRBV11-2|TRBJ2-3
CASSSGPRGDTQYF
TGTGCCAGCAGCTCGGGACCTCGCGGAGATACGCAGTATTTT
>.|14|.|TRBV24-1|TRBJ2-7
CATSSSGLSYEQYF
TGTGCCACCAGTAGTAGCGGACTCTCCTACGAGCAGTACTTC
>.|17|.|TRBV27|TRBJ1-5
CASRGSGVRGGHQPQHF
TGTGCCAGCAGAGGCAGCGGGGTCAGGGGTGGACATCAGCCCCAGCATTTT
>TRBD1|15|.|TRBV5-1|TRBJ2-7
CASSLGHGQGYEQYF
TGCGCCAGCAGCTTGGGGCATGGACAGGGCTACGAGCAGTACTTC
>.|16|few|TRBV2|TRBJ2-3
CASSGGGVTSTDTQYF
TGTGCCAGCAGCGGAGGGGGGGTTACAAGCACAGATACGCAGTATTTT
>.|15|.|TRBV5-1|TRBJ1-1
CASSLGSLMNTEAFF
TGCGCCAGCAGCTTGGGCTCCTTAATGAACACTGAAGCTTTCTTT
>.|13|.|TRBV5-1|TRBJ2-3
CASSLVGADTQYF
TGCGCCAGCAGCTTGGTTGGGGCAGATACGCAGTATTTT
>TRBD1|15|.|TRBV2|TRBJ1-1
CASHRPGQGYTEAFF
TGTGCCAGTCATCGGCCGGGACAGGGGTACACTGAAGCTTTCTTT
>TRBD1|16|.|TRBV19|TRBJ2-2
CASSPSHWTGTGELFF
TGTGCCAGTAGTCCTAGCCACTGGACAGGCACCGGGGAGCTGTTTTTT
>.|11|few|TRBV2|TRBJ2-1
CASTETEEQFF
TGTGCCAGCACCGAGACGGAAGAGCAGTTCTTC
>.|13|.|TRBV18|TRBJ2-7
CASSSTGTYEQYF
TGTGCCAGCTCATCAACCGGGACCTACGAGCAGTACTTC
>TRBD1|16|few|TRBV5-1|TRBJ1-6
CASSLEGQGAGSPLHF
TGCGCCAGCAGCTTGGAAGGACAGGGGGCGGGTTCACCCCTCCACTTT
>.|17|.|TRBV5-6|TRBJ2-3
CASSFTAGFYGTDTQYF
TGTGCCAGCAGCTTTACAGCGGGCTTCTACGGCACAGATACGCAGTATTTT
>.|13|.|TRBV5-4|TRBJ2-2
CASSLELAGELFF
TGTGCCAGCAGCTTGGAGCTCGCCGGGGAGCTGTTTTTT
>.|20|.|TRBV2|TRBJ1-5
CASSKEGGRGALLRNQPQHF
TGTGCCAGCAGTAAGGAGGGAGGGAGAGGGGCCCTTTTACGCAATCAGCCCCAGCATTTT
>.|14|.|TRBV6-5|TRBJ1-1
CASKVSTHWTEAFF
TGTGCCAGCAAAGTCTCCACCCACTGGACTGAAGCTTTCTTT
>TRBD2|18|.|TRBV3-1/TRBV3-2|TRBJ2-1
CASSQWLAGGRSYNEQFF
TGTGCCAGCAGCCAATGGCTAGCGGGGGGGCGCTCCTACAATGAGCAGTTCTTC
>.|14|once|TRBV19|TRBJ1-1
CASSMGGGWTEAFF
TGTGCCAGTAGTATGGGAGGGGGTTGGACTGAAGCTTTCTTT
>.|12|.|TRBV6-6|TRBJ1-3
CASRGPGNTIYF
TGTGCCAGCAGGGGTCCCGGAAACACCATATATTTT
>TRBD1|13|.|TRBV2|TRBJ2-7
CASTLEQGGEQYF
TGTGCCAGCACCCTAGAACAGGGGGGCGAGCAGTACTTC
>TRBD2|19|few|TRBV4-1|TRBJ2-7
CASSHNRLAGGSNRYEQYF
TGCGCCAGCAGCCATAATCGACTAGCGGGAGGATCCAACCGCTACGAGCAGTACTTC
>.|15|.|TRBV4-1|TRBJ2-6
CASSQGGSGANVLTF
TGCGCCAGCAGCCAAGGGGGTTCTGGGGCCAACGTCCTGACTTTC
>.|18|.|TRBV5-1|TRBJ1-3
CASSLEAIGPRSGNTIYF
TGCGCCAGCAGCTTGGAAGCGATCGGGCCGCGCTCTGGAAACACCATATATTTT
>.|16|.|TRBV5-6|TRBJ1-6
CASSFTRVLGNSPLHF
TGTGCCAGCAGCTTCACCAGGGTCCTGGGCAATTCACCCCTCCACTTT
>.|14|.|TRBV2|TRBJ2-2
CASSQAINTGELFF
TGTGCCAGCAGTCAAGCAATTAATACCGGGGAGCTGTTTTTT
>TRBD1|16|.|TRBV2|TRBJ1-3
CASSNEQGSSGNTIYF
TGTGCCAGCAGTAACGAACAGGGGAGCTCTGGAAACACCATATATTTT
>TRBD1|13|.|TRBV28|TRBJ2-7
CAILNRGTYEQYF
TGTGCCATTCTAAACAGGGGAACCTACGAGCAGTACTTC
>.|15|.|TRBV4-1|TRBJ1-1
CASSLLRLGVTEAFF
TGCGCCAGCAGCCTTCTCCGGCTGGGGGTTACTGAAGCTTTCTTT
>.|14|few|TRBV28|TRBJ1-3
CASSLSRTGNTIYF
TGTGCCAGCAGTTTATCCAGGACTGGAAACACCATATATTTT
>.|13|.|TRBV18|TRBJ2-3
CASLGLAEDTQYF
TGTGCCAGCCTCGGGTTAGCCGAAGATACGCAGTATTTT
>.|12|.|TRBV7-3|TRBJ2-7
CASSFQSGEQYF
TGTGCCAGCAGCTTCCAGTCTGGGGAGCAGTACTTC
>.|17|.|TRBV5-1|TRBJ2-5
CASSLGTQGPLQETQYF
TGCGCCAGCAGCTTGGGGACCCAGGGGCCACTTCAAGAGACCCAGTACTTC
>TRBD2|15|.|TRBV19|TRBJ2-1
CASNDGSGSEVEQFF
TGTGCCAGTAACGATGGTAGCGGGAGCGAAGTTGAGCAGTTCTTC
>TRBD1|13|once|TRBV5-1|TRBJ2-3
CASSEGAGDTQYF
TGCGCCAGCAGCGAGGGGGCGGGAGATACGCAGTATTTT
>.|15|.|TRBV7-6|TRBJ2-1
CASSLGVGDYNEQFF
TGTGCCAGCAGCTTAGGAGTTGGGGACTACAATGAGCAGTTCTTC
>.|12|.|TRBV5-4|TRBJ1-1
CASSLEQEGAFF
TGTGCCAGCAGCTTGGAACAGGAGGGTGCTTTCTTT
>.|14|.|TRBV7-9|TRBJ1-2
CASSLGSVNYGYTF
TGTGCCAGCAGCTTAGGGTCGGTGAACTATGGCTACACCTTC
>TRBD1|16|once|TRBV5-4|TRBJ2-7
CASSKKKGQASYEQYF
TGTGCCAGCAGCAAAAAAAAGGGACAGGCGTCCTACGAGCAGTACTTC
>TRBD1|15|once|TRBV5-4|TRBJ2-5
CASSSGQGKQETQYF
TGTGCCAGCAGCTCGGGACAGGGGAAACAAGAGACCCAGTACTTC
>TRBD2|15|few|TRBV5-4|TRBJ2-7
CASSSTSGRSGEQYF
TGTGCCAGCAGCTCGACTAGCGGGAGGTCGGGTGAGCAGTACTTC